The 18 T cell receptor beta chains listed next were all sequenced from one sample in a study of CD8 T cells in Susac syndrome. Random hexamers were used to reverse transcribe the RNA input (0.5 to 1 ug). In TCRdb, the immunoSEQ multiplex PCR reads were re-called with MiXCR into one record per CDR3 protein. The sample contains 77,000 or so distinct CDR3 sequences, about 93% of which appear only once. Sequencing used CD4+ T cells from PBMCs. The receptors were sampled from a human donor with Susac syndrome.

CDR3 loop: CASDRGDNQPQHF. CDR3 nucleotides: TGTGCCAGTGACAGGGGCGACAATCAGCCCCAGCATTTT. This chain connects TRBV14 to TRBJ1-5, with 8 positions matching TRBD1. This CDR3 spans 13 amino acids. The V segment lost 9 bases and the J segment 3 bases; nucleotides outside the gene matches: 4. The germline V gene has CDR1 SGHDN and CDR2 FVKESK.

This clonotype was detected only once. This chain connects TRBV20-1 to TRBJ2-2, with TRBD2 identical over 8 bases. Germline trimming cut 4 bases from V and 5 bases from J; bases unmatched to any gene: 0. The CDR3 sequence is 12 residues long. From germline, CDR1 is DFQATT and CDR2 SNEGSKA (reference sequence). In DNA form, the CDR3 reads TGCAGTGCTATAGCGGGAACCGGGGAGCTGTTTTTT. Its translation is CSAIAGTGELFF.

This chain's CDR3 is CASSFGSGTNYNEQFF. CDR3 in DNA: TGCGCCAGCAGCTTTGGGAGCGGGACCAACTACAATGAGCAGTTCTTC. The chain uses TRBV5-1 and TRBJ2-1, with 7 bases that match TRBD2. This CDR3 spans 16 amino acids. Trimming took 2 bases from V and 3 from J; bases not matched to a gene: 8. Germline V gives CDR1 SGHRS, CDR2 YFSETQ. Supplemented by reference TRBV5-1 and TRBJ2-1, the full variable domain reads KAGVTQTPRYLIKTRGQQVTLSCSPISGHRSVSWYQQTPGQGLQFLFEYFSETQRNKGNFPGRFSGRQFSNSRSEMNVSTLELGDSALYLCASSFGSGTNYNEQFFGPGTRLTVL.

This chain connects TRBV14 to TRBJ2-1; no definite D call. Between the trimmed V and J ends, which lost 7 bases and 0 bases, there was a span of 10 bases. CDR1 and CDR2 from the germline V gene are SGHDN and FVKESK. The CDR3 is 14 residues long. Here the CDR3 DNA reads TGTGCCAGCACCCTATTTAGCTCCTACAATGAGCAGTTCTTC. Its translation is CASTLFSSYNEQFF.

V and J are TRBV28 and TRBJ1-2, with 9 bases matching TRBD1. In germline, CDR1 is MDHEN, CDR2 SYDVKM. The CDR3 loop spans 14 amino acids. Trimming took 4 bases from V and 6 from J; bases not matched to a gene: 6. CDR3 bases: TGTGCCAGCAGTTCGGTGGACAGGGGAGATGGCTACACCTTC. It is translated as CASSSVDRGDGYTF.

The rearrangement joins TRBV6-5 to TRBJ1-2, with D maybe TRBD1 (5 bases). V lost 6 bases, J lost 6 bases, and 17 bases lay in between. Per germline, CDR1 MNHEY and CDR2 SVGAGI. The CDR3 is 14 residues long. Here the CDR3 reads CASRGDGLGHGYTF. The CDR3 DNA follows: TGTGCCAGCAGGGGGGACGGCCTCGGCCATGGCTACACCTTC.

In its sample, this clonotype was seen once. V usage is TRBV5-1 and J usage is TRBJ1-1; no firm D call. Trimming cost V 4 bases and J 4 bases, with 14 bases left between them. Germline V gene lookup returns CDR1 SGHRS and CDR2 YFSETQ. The CDR3 runs 14 residues. The CDR3 spells CASSAGPSPTEAFF. The DNA of the CDR3 is TGCGCCAGCAGCGCTGGACCGTCTCCCACTGAAGCTTTCTTT.

Written as DNA, the CDR3 is TGTGCCAGCACCAAAGGCGGGGTATACAATGAGCAGTTCTTC. Translation gives CASTKGGVYNEQFF. V and J are TRBV19 and TRBJ2-1; tentatively, D is TRBD2 (6 bases). The CDR3 spans 14 residues. With 9 bases removed from V and 4 bases from J, the gap between germline ends came to 16 bases. From germline, CDR1 is LNHDA and CDR2 SQIVND (reference sequence).

This clonotype was found once. This chain connects TRBV20-1 to TRBJ1-1; D not resolved. Germline loops: CDR1 DFQATT, CDR2 SNEGSKA (reference sequence). This CDR3 has 14 amino acids. V was shortened by 4 bases and J by 6 bases, with 18 bases between the two germline ends. In DNA form, the CDR3 reads TGCAGTGCTACCCGGGCCCCCGGGGAACCTGAAGCTTTCTTT. This translates into CSATRAPGEPEAFF.

The chain links TRBV28 to TRBJ2-1, with D possibly TRBD2 on 5 matching bases. The CDR3 runs 14 residues. In germline, CDR1 is MDHEN, CDR2 SYDVKM. The V gene lost 7 bases and the J gene lost 7 bases, with 17 bases spanning the gap. CDR3 residues: CASKAGSDLNEQFF. DNA for the CDR3: TGTGCCAGCAAGGCGGGTTCTGACCTTAATGAGCAGTTCTTC. Full variable domain (rest looked up from reference TRBV28 and TRBJ2-1): DVKVTQSSRYLVKRTGEKVFLECVQDMDHENMFWYRQDPGLGLRLIYFSYDVKMKEKGDIPEGYSVSREKKERFSLILESASTNQTSMYLCASKAGSDLNEQFFGPGTRLTVL.

This clonotype was seen just once. V and J are TRBV6-5 and TRBJ2-1; D gene ambiguous. Germline CDR1 reads MNHEY; CDR2 reads SVGAGI. There are 15 residues in the CDR3. Trimming cost V 1 base and J 0 bases, with 7 bases left between them. The CDR3 loop is CASSYYKTSYNEQFF. Here the CDR3 DNA reads TGTGCCAGCAGTTACTATAAAACCTCCTACAATGAGCAGTTCTTC.

The chain employs TRBV3-1 and TRBJ2-5; the D is unclear. The CDR3 is made up of 12 amino acids. Germline V CDR1 and CDR2: LGHDT, YNNKEL (reference sequence). Trimming took off 3 bases at V and 5 bases at J, with 7 bases between the two ends. The CDR3 bases are TGTGCCAGCAGCCAGGGTGGTGAGACCCAGTACTTC. Its protein is CASSQGGETQYF.

This chain uses TRBV6-5 with TRBJ2-5; no reliable D call. CDR3 size: 15 residues. Trimming removed 6 bases from V and 3 bases from J, with 17 bases in between. In germline, CDR1 is MNHEY, CDR2 SVGAGI. The CDR3 spells CASSLDPQRKETQYF. The CDR3 nucleotides are TGTGCCAGCAGCTTGGACCCACAGAGGAAAGAGACCCAGTACTTC.

This chain connects TRBV5-1 to TRBJ2-7, with a weak D call TRBD2 (6 bases). The CDR3 contains 16 residues. Germline V gene sequence: CDR1 SGHRS, CDR2 YFSETQ. V was cut by 0 bases and J by 2 bases, with 15 bases left in between. CDR3 nucleotides: TGCGCCAGCAGCTTGGGAGGGACTCAGTCGGCCTACGAGCAGTACTTC. This gives the protein CASSLGGTQSAYEQYF. Full variable domain (missing parts from reference TRBV5-1 and TRBJ2-7): KAGVTQTPRYLIKTRGQQVTLSCSPISGHRSVSWYQQTPGQGLQFLFEYFSETQRNKGNFPGRFSGRQFSNSRSEMNVSTLELGDSALYLCASSLGGTQSAYEQYFGPGTRLTVT.

V is TRBV28 and J is TRBJ2-1, with D possibly being TRBD1 or TRBD2 (5 bases each). The CDR3 has 13 residues. Germline CDR1 reads MDHEN; CDR2 reads SYDVKM. Trimming stripped 2 bases from V and 4 bases from J, with 6 bases between. The CDR3 loop reads CASSLGGYNEQFF. CDR3 in DNA: TGTGCCAGCAGTTTAGGGGGATACAATGAGCAGTTCTTC.

The chain combines TRBV14 with TRBJ1-2; D is unclear. Germline V gene lookup returns CDR1 SGHDN and CDR2 FVKESK. This CDR3 comprises 14 residues. The V end was cut by 1 base, the J end by 2 bases, with 8 bases between. The CDR3 region is CASSQGLWNYGYTF. In nucleotides, the CDR3 is TGTGCCAGCAGCCAAGGATTATGGAACTATGGCTACACCTTC. Using reference TRBV14 and TRBJ1-2 for the parts outside the CDR3, the full variable domain is EAGVTQFPSHSVIEKGQTVTLRCDPISGHDNLYWYRRVMGKEIKFLLHFVKESKQDESGMPNNRFLAERTGGTYSTLKVQPAELEDSGVYFCASSQGLWNYGYTFGSGTRLTVV.

This chain uses TRBV9 with TRBJ2-2; no firm D call. V lost 0 bases to trimming and J lost 3 bases, with 12 bases between them. This CDR3 comprises 16 residues. CDR1 is SGDLS and CDR2 is YYNGEE in the germline V gene. For the CDR3, the DNA is TGTGCCAGCAGCGTAGGTCGCCCCCTAGACACCGGGGAGCTGTTTTTT. Translating it yields CASSVGRPLDTGELFF. Supplemented by reference TRBV9 and TRBJ2-2, the full variable domain reads DSGVTQTPKHLITATGQRVTLRCSPRSGDLSVYWYQQSLDQGLQFLIQYYNGEERAKGNILERFSAQQFPDLHSELNLSSLELGDSALYFCASSVGRPLDTGELFFGEGSRLTVL.

The V gene is TRBV6-6, the J gene TRBJ2-1; D may be TRBD2 (6 bases). The germline V gene encodes CDR1 MNHNY and CDR2 SVGAGI (reference sequence). The CDR3 runs 15 residues. Trimming took off 6 bases at V and 9 bases at J, with 21 bases between the two ends. The CDR3 protein is CASSRTRELAIEQFF. In DNA, the CDR3 is TGTGCCAGCAGCCGTACGCGGGAACTAGCAATTGAGCAGTTCTTC.